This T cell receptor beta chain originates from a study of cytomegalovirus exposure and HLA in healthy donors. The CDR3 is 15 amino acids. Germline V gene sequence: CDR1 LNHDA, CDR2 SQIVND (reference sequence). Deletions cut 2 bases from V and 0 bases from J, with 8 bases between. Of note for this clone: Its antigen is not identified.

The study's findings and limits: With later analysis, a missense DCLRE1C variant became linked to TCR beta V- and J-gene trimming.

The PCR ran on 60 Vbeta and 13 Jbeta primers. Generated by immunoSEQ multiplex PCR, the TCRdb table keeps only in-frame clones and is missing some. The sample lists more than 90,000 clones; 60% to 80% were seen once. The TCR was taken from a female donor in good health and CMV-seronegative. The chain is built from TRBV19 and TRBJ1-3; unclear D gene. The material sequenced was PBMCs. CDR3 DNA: TGTGCCAGTAGTATACTCCGGGGCTCTGGAAACACCATATATTTT. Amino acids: CASSILRGSGNTIYF.